The clone carrying this TCR beta chain was picked up a small number of times. Its specificity is not known. This specimen belongs to a study of vaccination and CD4 T cells after COVID-19. About the study: Each post-COVID sample was drawn after diagnosis, and the median interval was around 100 days (range 35 to 161). The cells were exposed to overlapping spike peptides originating from SARS-CoV-2, HCoV-NL63, HCoV-OC43 and HCoV-229E for stimulation. Overall study findings and caveats: Convalescent patient numbers were relatively low, with no early post-infection timepoints.

Germline assignment: CDR1 MNHNS and CDR2 SASEGT. With 10 bases removed from V and 2 bases from J, the gap between germline ends came to 14 bases. The CDR3 runs to 13 residues. Treatment indicated: roughly 10-day PBMC culture with coronavirus spike peptide pools or control peptides (ViraFEST assay). Samples of CD4+ T cells were obtained from the unexposed donor before the COVID-19 pandemic (2011-2018). Sequenced with the Oncomine TCR Beta short-read assay was DNA taken from cultured CD4+ T cells. TCRdb re-called the PCR reads through MiXCR, storing one row per CDR3 protein. This table holds around 5,900 distinct CDR3 sequences, approximately 35% found once.

This sequence was found in a human donor in good health. This chain connects TRBV6-1 to TRBJ2-5; D may be TRBD2 (6 bases). The sequenced material came from CD4+ T cells from blood, cultured in vitro. CDR3 protein: CATGEQSQETQYF. CDR3 nucleotide sequence: TGTGCCACGGGGGAGCAATCGCAAGAGACCCAGTACTTC.